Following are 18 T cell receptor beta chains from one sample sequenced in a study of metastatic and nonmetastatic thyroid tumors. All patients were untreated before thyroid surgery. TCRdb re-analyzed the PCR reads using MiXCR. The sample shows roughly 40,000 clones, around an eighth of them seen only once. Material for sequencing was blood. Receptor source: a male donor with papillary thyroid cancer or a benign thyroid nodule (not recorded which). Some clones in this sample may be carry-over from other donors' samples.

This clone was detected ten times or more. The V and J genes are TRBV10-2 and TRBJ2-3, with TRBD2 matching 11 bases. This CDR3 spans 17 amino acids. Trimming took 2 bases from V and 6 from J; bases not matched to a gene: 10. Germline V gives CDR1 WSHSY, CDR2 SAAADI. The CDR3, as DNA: TGCGCCAGCAGTGAGAGAGTGCTAGCGGGAGGTTTGGATACGCAGTATTTT. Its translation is CASSERVLAGGLDTQYF.

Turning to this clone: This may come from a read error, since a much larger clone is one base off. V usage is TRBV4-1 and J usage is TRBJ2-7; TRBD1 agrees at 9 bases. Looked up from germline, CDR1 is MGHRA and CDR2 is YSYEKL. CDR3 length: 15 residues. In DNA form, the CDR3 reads TGCTCCAGCAGCCAAGAAGGGACAGGGACCTACGAGCAGTACTTC. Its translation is CSSSQEGTGTYEQYF.

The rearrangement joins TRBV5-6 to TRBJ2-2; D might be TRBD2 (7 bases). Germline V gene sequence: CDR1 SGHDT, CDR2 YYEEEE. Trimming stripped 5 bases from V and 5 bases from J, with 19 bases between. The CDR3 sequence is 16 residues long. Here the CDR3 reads CASRPGWGGSTGELFF. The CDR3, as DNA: TGTGCCAGCAGGCCCGGTTGGGGGGGCAGTACCGGGGAGCTGTTTTTT. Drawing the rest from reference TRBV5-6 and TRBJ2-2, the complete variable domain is DAGVTQSPTHLIKTRGQQVTLRCSPKSGHDTVSWYQQALGQGPQFIFQYYEEEERQRGNFPDRFSGHQFPNYSSELNVNALLLGDSALYLCASRPGWGGSTGELFFGEGSRLTVL.

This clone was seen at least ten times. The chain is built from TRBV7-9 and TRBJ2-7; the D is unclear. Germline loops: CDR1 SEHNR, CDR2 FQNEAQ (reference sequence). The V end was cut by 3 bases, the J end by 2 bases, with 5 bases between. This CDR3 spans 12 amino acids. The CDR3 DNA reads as TGTGCCAGCAGCTTGTTACCCTACGAGCAGTACTTC. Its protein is CASSLLPYEQYF.

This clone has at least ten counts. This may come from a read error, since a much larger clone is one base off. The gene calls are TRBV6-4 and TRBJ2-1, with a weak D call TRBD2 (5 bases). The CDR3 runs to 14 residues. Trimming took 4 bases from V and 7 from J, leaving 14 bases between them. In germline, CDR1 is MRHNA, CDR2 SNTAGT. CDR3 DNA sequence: TGTGCCAGCAGTGGAGCGGAAGATGGGAATGAGCAGTTCTTC. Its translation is CASSGAEDGNEQFF.

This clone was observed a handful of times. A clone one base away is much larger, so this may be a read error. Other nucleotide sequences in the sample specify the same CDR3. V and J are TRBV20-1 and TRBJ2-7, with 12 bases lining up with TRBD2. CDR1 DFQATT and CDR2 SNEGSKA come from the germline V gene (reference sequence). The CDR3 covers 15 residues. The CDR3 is CSAPGLAGMSYEQYF. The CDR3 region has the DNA TGCAGCGCACCGGGACTAGCGGGCATGTCCTACGAGCAGTACTTC.

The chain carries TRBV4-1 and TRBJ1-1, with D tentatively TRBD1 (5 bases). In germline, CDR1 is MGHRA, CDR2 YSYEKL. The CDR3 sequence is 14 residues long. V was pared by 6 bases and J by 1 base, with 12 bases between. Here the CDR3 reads CASRGVLRNTEAFF. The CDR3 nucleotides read TGCGCCAGCAGAGGGGTTTTAAGGAACACTGAAGCTTTCTTT.

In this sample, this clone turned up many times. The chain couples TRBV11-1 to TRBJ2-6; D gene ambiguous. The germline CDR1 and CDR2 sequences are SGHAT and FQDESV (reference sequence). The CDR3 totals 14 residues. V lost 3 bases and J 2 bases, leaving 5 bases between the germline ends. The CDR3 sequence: CASSFLPGANVLTF. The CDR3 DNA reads TGTGCCAGCAGCTTCCTCCCTGGGGCCAACGTCCTGACTTTC.

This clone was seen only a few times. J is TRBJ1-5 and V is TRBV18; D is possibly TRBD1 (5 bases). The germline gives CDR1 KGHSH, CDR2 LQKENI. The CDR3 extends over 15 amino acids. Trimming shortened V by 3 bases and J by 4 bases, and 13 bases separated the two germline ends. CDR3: CASSPMGGGNQPQHF. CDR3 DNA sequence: TGTGCCAGCTCACCGATGGGGGGAGGGAATCAGCCCCAGCATTTT.

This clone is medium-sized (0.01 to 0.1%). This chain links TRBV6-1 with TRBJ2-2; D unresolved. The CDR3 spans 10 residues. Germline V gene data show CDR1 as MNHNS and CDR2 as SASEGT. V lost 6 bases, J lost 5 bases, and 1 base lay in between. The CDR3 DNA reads TGTGCCAGCAGGACCGGGGAGCTGTTTTTT. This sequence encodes CASRTGELFF.

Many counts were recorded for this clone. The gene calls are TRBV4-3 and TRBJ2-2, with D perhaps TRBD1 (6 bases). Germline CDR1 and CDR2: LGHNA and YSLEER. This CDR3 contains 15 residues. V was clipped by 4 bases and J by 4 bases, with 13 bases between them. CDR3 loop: CASSPNRVGTGELFF. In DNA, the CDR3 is TGCGCCAGCAGCCCTAACAGGGTCGGCACCGGGGAGCTGTTTTTT.

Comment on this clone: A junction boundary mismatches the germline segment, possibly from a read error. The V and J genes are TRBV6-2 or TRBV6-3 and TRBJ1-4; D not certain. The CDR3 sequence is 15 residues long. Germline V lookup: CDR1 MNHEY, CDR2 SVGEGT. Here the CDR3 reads CASSSAGAANEKLFF. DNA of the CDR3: TGTGCCAGCAGTTCCGCGGGTGCAGCTAATGAAAAATTGTTTTTT.

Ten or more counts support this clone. CDR3 loop: CATTDARLAGGTGELFF. As DNA, the CDR3 is TGTGCCACCACCGACGCCAGACTAGCGGGAGGCACCGGGGAGCTGTTTTTT. The rearrangement links TRBV24-1 to TRBJ2-2; 13 bases are a match to TRBD2. CDR3 size: 17 residues. Germline V gene lookup returns CDR1 KGHDR and CDR2 SFDVKD. With 8 bases clipped from V and 4 bases from J, the junction kept 9 bases outside the gene matches.

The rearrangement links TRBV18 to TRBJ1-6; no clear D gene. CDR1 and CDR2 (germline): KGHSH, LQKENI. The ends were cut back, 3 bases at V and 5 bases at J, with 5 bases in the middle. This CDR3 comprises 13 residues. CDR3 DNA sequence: TGTGCCAGCTCACCCCAGAATAATTCACCCCTCCACTTT. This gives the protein CASSPQNNSPLHF.

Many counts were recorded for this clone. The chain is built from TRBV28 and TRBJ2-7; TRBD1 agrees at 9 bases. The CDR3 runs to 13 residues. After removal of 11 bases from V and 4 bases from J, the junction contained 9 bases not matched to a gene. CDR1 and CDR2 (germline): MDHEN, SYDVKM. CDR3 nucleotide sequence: TGTGCCGTCGGACAGGGGATTCTATACGAGCAGTACTTC. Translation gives CAVGQGILYEQYF.

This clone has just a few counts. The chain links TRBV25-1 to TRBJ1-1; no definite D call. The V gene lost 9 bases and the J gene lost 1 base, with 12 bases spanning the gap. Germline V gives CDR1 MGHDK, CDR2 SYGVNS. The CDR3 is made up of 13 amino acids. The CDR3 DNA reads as TGTGCCAGTAGGAGTACCGAGAACACTGAAGCTTTCTTT. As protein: CASRSTENTEAFF.

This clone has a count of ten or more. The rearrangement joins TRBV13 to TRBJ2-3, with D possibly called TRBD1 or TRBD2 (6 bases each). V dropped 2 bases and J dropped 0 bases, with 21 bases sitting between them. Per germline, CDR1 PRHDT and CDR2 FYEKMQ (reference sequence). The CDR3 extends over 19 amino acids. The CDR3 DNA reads TGTGCCAGCAGCTTAAAATGGGGGGCGTGGACGGACAGCACAGATACGCAGTATTTT. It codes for CASSLKWGAWTDSTDTQYF.

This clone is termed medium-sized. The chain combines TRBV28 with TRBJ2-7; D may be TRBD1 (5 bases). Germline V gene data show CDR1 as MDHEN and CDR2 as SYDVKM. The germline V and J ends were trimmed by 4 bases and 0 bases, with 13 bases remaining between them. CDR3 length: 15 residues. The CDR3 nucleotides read TGTGCCAGCAGTTCGTGGACAAGAAGCTCCTACGAGCAGTACTTC. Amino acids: CASSSWTRSSYEQYF.